These T cell receptor beta chains were read from a single sample in a study of blood T cell repertoires in COVID-19. TCRdb's table, derived via immunoSEQ multiplex PCR, lists solely in-frame clones and lacks some. The sample lists approximately 32,000 clones, around 86% occurring once. Sequenced input: peripheral blood. Source of these receptors: a man in his sixties with active COVID-19. The CDR3 runs from the conserved cysteine through the conserved F or W. Each record gives: V gene, J gene, clone size, CDR3 protein. Size is stated for part of the rows, as once, few or many counts, or as a class when the clone is expanded.

V gene: TRBV10-1
J gene: TRBJ2-7
clone size: .
CDR3 protein: CASSECGNRDRGPYEQYF

V gene: TRBV7-7
J gene: TRBJ2-3
clone size: .
CDR3 protein: CASSLGLATSTDTQYF

V gene: TRBV19
J gene: TRBJ2-3
clone size: .
CDR3 protein: CASSKGTSGPTDTQYF

V gene: TRBV15
J gene: TRBJ1-6
clone size: once
CDR3 protein: CATSRSDRGNSPLHF

V gene: TRBV7-2
J gene: TRBJ2-5
clone size: .
CDR3 protein: CASSPGQGGGETQYF

V gene: TRBV11-2
J gene: TRBJ2-2
clone size: .
CDR3 protein: CASSFMEGSNTGELFF

V gene: TRBV6-2/TRBV6-3
J gene: TRBJ2-7
clone size: .
CDR3 protein: CASSYGGGQRGEQYF

V gene: TRBV5-4
J gene: TRBJ2-2
clone size: .
CDR3 protein: CATRPGLASPGELFF

V gene: TRBV12-3/TRBV12-4
J gene: TRBJ2-3
clone size: .
CDR3 protein: CASRYTDTQYF

V gene: TRBV14
J gene: TRBJ2-7
clone size: .
CDR3 protein: CASSQPGTTYEQYF

V gene: TRBV4-2
J gene: TRBJ2-7
clone size: .
CDR3 protein: CASSQGHSSGYEQYF

V gene: TRBV5-8
J gene: TRBJ2-3
clone size: .
CDR3 protein: CASSLATQAGGPGDTQYF

V gene: TRBV6-4
J gene: TRBJ2-7
clone size: .
CDR3 protein: CASRDRGGYEQYF

V gene: TRBV6-5
J gene: TRBJ2-7
clone size: .
CDR3 protein: CASSYSRAGEYEQYF

V gene: TRBV18
J gene: TRBJ2-3
clone size: .
CDR3 protein: CASSPWDRVTDTQYF

V gene: TRBV11-3
J gene: TRBJ2-2
clone size: once
CDR3 protein: CASSLVQSGELFF

V gene: TRBV20-1
J gene: TRBJ1-1
clone size: .
CDR3 protein: CSAGHDGEAFF

V gene: TRBV7-2
J gene: TRBJ2-5
clone size: .
CDR3 protein: CASSSNRGSGETQYF

V gene: TRBV25-1
J gene: TRBJ1-6
clone size: once
CDR3 protein: CASSGTGTNSPLHF

V gene: TRBV18
J gene: TRBJ2-5
clone size: .
CDR3 protein: CASSPTGGAGETQYF

V gene: TRBV29-1
J gene: TRBJ2-1
clone size: .
CDR3 protein: CSVEDLSDRVGDEQFF

V gene: TRBV6-6
J gene: TRBJ2-1
clone size: .
CDR3 protein: CASSYGGSYNEQFF

V gene: TRBV27
J gene: TRBJ2-1
clone size: .
CDR3 protein: CASSREYRNEQFF

V gene: TRBV5-1
J gene: TRBJ2-2
clone size: once
CDR3 protein: CASSPARNTGELFF

V gene: TRBV6-6
J gene: TRBJ2-2
clone size: .
CDR3 protein: CASKRTDNTGELFF

V gene: TRBV7-2
J gene: TRBJ2-1
clone size: .
CDR3 protein: CASSLGVGGGHWNEQFF

V gene: TRBV10-3
J gene: TRBJ2-1
clone size: .
CDR3 protein: CAISGTASGSSYNEQFF

V gene: TRBV5-6
J gene: TRBJ2-7
clone size: .
CDR3 protein: CASSPGSLSYEQYF

V gene: TRBV28
J gene: TRBJ2-1
clone size: .
CDR3 protein: CASSLGLGGFLQFF

V gene: TRBV7-9
J gene: TRBJ2-2
clone size: .
CDR3 protein: CASSFNRGTGELFF

V gene: TRBV18
J gene: TRBJ2-5
clone size: .
CDR3 protein: CASSPRLAGTQETQYF

V gene: TRBV12-3/TRBV12-4
J gene: TRBJ1-5
clone size: .
CDR3 protein: CASRRPNQPQHF

V gene: TRBV12-3/TRBV12-4
J gene: TRBJ2-7
clone size: .
CDR3 protein: CASSNRGYEQYF

V gene: TRBV3-1/TRBV3-2
J gene: TRBJ2-1
clone size: .
CDR3 protein: CASSFRGTSDNEQFF

V gene: TRBV4-3
J gene: TRBJ1-6
clone size: .
CDR3 protein: CASRGAATLWDSPLHF

V gene: TRBV3-1/TRBV3-2
J gene: TRBJ2-5
clone size: .
CDR3 protein: CASSPAVAGGGQETQYF

V gene: TRBV12-5
J gene: TRBJ1-3
clone size: .
CDR3 protein: CASGPPLPDDPGNTIYF

V gene: TRBV4-1
J gene: TRBJ2-5
clone size: .
CDR3 protein: CASSQVSRNQETQYF

V gene: TRBV3-1/TRBV3-2
J gene: TRBJ2-3
clone size: .
CDR3 protein: CASSPGLDVDTQYF

V gene: TRBV6-1
J gene: TRBJ1-4
clone size: .
CDR3 protein: CASSEPPGGWEKLFF

V gene: TRBV7-6
J gene: TRBJ1-5
clone size: .
CDR3 protein: CASSAGGMGSNQPQHF

V gene: TRBV5-1
J gene: TRBJ2-3
clone size: .
CDR3 protein: CASSLGLAKGPDTQYF

V gene: TRBV11-2
J gene: TRBJ2-1
clone size: .
CDR3 protein: CASSLFSRGAGNEQFF

V gene: TRBV3-1/TRBV3-2
J gene: TRBJ2-7
clone size: .
CDR3 protein: CASSHHLAGDYEQYF

V gene: TRBV19
J gene: TRBJ1-6
clone size: .
CDR3 protein: CASSRSGQPNSPLHF

V gene: TRBV13
J gene: TRBJ1-4
clone size: .
CDR3 protein: CASSLGRGREKLFF

V gene: TRBV6-6
J gene: TRBJ2-2
clone size: .
CDR3 protein: CASSETVPGELFF

V gene: TRBV9
J gene: TRBJ2-2
clone size: .
CDR3 protein: CASSGTSSGELFF

V gene: TRBV5-1
J gene: TRBJ1-2
clone size: few
CDR3 protein: CASSESQGIRGYTF

V gene: TRBV2
J gene: TRBJ1-1
clone size: .
CDR3 protein: CASSAEGARTEAFF

V gene: TRBV6-2/TRBV6-3
J gene: TRBJ2-7
clone size: .
CDR3 protein: CASSYLTTKSIEQYF

V gene: TRBV28
J gene: TRBJ2-1
clone size: .
CDR3 protein: CASTSWGGEQFF

V gene: TRBV20-1
J gene: TRBJ1-5
clone size: .
CDR3 protein: CSASHTGRTGRQPQHF

V gene: TRBV5-1
J gene: TRBJ1-1
clone size: .
CDR3 protein: CASSLARDREAFF

V gene: TRBV10-1
J gene: TRBJ2-2
clone size: .
CDR3 protein: CASPRLRDNTGELFF

V gene: TRBV12-3/TRBV12-4
J gene: TRBJ1-5
clone size: .
CDR3 protein: CASSLGGDQPQHF

V gene: TRBV6-5
J gene: TRBJ1-1
clone size: .
CDR3 protein: CASSPGTGKGLGAFF

V gene: TRBV28
J gene: TRBJ1-5
clone size: once
CDR3 protein: CASSRTGGFGNQPQHF

V gene: TRBV5-1
J gene: TRBJ1-3
clone size: .
CDR3 protein: CASSLTGSYSGNTIYF

V gene: TRBV7-9
J gene: TRBJ2-3
clone size: .
CDR3 protein: CASSPWLGGDDTDTQYF